This T cell receptor (beta chain) emerged from a study of T cells in Graves' hyperthyroidism and ophthalmopathy. General study findings and limits: A model of 13 V-J features distinguished ophthalmopathy from stable hyperthyroidism. Model output signaled ophthalmopathy a median about 6.3 months ahead of onset.

For this clonotype: Its antigen remains unidentified.

TCR beta CDR3 region amplification was performed from RNA transcripts. TCR CDR3 regions were first amplified by RT-PCR with HTBI primers. Via MiXCR, TCRdb re-called the multiplex PCR reads, giving one row per CDR3 protein. This sample carries about 580,000 distinct CDR3 sequences, 11% to 15% of them seen once, and the ten largest clones take more than 5%. Those with hyperthyroidism were 18 to 65 years old, newly diagnosed, and ill for under 2 months. The CDR3 is 16 residues long. The germline V gene has CDR1 KGHDR and CDR2 SFDVKD. V trimming: 0 bases; J trimming: 6 bases; junction bases outside the gene matches: 7.

The receptor was derived from a woman aged 25 to 45 with Graves' hyperthyroidism that later progressed to Graves' ophthalmopathy. Sequenced: blood. This chain links TRBV24-1 with TRBJ2-1; 7 bases map to TRBD2. The CDR3 DNA sequence: TGTGCCACCAGTGATTTGGCGCGGGAGTTAGGCAATGAGCAGTTCTTC. Protein product: CATSDLARELGNEQFF.